The TCR beta chain under discussion was sequenced for a study of CD8 T cells in ankylosing spondylitis. Whole-study findings and limits: CD8+ disease-linked clones were present at relatively low frequencies in blood. In ankylosing spondylitis patients, matched synovial fluid reportedly showed significant enrichment of disease-linked clones.

Worth noting for this clonotype: Its specificity is not known.

Quantitative 5'-RACE with molecular barcodes was used to make the TCR beta libraries. TCRdb recomputed calls from the 5' RACE reads with MiXCR, one row per CDR3 protein. The table shows 230,000 or so distinct CDR3 sequences, with 15% to 20% occurring only once. Per germline, CDR1 SGHVS and CDR2 FNYEAQ. The CDR3 contains 19 residues. With 1 base clipped from V and 3 bases from J, the junction kept 15 bases outside the gene matches. The chain has TRBV7-6 and TRBJ2-1; 7 positions agree with TRBD2. The material sequenced was blood, either unsorted or a sorted T cell fraction (not recorded which). This TCR was sampled from a male donor with ankylosing spondylitis or in good health (not recorded which). DNA for the CDR3: TGTGCCAGCAGCTTAGGTGTCGCGGGAGAGTACGGGGTCTACAATGAGCAGTTCTTC. It yields the protein CASSLGVAGEYGVYNEQFF.